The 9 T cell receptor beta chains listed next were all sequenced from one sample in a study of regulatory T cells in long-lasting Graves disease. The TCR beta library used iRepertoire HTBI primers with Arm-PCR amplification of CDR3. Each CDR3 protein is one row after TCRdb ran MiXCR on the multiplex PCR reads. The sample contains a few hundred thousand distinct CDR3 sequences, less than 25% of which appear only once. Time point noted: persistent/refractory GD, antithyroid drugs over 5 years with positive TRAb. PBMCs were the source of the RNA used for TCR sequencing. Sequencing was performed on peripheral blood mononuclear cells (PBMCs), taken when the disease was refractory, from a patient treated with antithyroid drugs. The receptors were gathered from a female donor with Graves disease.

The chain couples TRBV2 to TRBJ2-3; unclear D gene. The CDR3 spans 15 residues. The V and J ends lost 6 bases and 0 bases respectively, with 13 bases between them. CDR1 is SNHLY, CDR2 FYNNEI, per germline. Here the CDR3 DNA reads TGTGCCAGCAGCGGGCAGACGACTAGCACAGATACGCAGTATTTT. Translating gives CASSGQTTSTDTQYF.

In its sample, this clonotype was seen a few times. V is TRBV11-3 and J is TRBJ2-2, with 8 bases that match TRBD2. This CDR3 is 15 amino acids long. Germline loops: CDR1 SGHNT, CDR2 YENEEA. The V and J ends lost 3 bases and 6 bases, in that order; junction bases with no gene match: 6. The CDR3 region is CASSFSGTGAGELFF. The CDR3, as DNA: TGTGCCAGCAGCTTTAGCGGGACCGGGGCCGGGGAGCTGTTTTTT. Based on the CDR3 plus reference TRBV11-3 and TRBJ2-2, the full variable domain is EAGVVQSPRYKIIEKKQPVAFWCNPISGHNTLYWYLQNLGQGPELLIRYENEEAVDDSQLPKDRFSAERLKGVDSTLKIQPAELGDSAVYLCASSFSGTGAGELFFGEGSRLTVL.

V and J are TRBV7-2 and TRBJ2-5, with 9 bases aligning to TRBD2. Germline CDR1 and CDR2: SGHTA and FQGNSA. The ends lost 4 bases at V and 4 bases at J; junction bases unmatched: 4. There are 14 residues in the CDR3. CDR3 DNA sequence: TGTGCCAGCAGCTACACAGCGGGAGGAGAGACCCAGTACTTC. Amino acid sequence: CASSYTAGGETQYF.

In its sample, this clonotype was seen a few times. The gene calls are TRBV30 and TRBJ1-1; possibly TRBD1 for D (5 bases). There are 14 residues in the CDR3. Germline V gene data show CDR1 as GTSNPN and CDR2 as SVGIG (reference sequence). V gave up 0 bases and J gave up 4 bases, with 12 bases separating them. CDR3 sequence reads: CAWSVGRGGTEAFF. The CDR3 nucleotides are TGTGCCTGGAGTGTAGGCCGGGGCGGCACTGAAGCTTTCTTT.

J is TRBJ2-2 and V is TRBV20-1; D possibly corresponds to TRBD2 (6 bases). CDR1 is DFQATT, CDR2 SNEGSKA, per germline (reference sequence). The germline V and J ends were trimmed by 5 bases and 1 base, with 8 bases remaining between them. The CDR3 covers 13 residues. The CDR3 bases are TGCAGTGCTGTGGGGGGGAACACCGGGGAGCTGTTTTTT. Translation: CSAVGGNTGELFF.

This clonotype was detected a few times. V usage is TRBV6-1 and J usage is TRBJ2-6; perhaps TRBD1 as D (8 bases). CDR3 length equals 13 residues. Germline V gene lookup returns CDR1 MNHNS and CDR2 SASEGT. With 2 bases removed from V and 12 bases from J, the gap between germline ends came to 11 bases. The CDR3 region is CASSEYRGGVLTF. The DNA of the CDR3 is TGTGCCAGCAGTGAATACAGGGGGGGCGTCCTGACTTTC.

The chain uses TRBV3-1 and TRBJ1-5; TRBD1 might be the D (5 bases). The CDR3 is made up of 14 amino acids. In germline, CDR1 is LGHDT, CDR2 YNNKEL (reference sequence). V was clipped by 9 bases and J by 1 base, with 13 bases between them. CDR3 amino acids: CASWGGGSNQPQHF. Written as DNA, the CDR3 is TGTGCCAGTTGGGGTGGGGGGAGCAATCAGCCCCAGCATTTT.

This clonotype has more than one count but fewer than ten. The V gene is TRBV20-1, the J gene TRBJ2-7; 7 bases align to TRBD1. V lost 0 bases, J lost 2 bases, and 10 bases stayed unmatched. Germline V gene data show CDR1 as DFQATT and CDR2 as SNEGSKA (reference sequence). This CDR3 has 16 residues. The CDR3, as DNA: TGCAGTGCTAGAGATCCCAAGACAGGGACCCCCTACGAGCAGTACTTC. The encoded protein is CSARDPKTGTPYEQYF.

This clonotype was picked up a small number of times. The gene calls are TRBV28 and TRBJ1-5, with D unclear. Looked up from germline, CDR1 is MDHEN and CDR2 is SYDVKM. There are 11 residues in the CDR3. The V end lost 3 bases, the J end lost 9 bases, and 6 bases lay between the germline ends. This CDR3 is CASSFKMPQHF. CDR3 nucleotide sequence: TGTGCCAGCAGTTTTAAGATGCCCCAGCATTTT. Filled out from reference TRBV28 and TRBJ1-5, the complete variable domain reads DVKVTQSSRYLVKRTGEKVFLECVQDMDHENMFWYRQDPGLGLRLIYFSYDVKMKEKGDIPEGYSVSREKKERFSLILESASTNQTSMYLCASSFKMPQHFGDGTRLSIL.